This TCR beta chain was observed in a study of blood T cell repertoires in COVID-19. Study background: COVID-19 samples from acute and convalescent phases originated in the United States, Italy and Spain.

This CDR3 is 14 amino acids long. V shed 1 base and J 6 bases; nucleotides not matched to a gene: 3. Germline V lookup: CDR1 LGHNT, CDR2 FRNRAP. In this sample, this clone turned up once. Authors' analysis steps: It was from reference gene primer amplification that nucleated cell counts were estimated. TCRdb's table, derived via immunoSEQ multiplex PCR, lists solely in-frame clones and lacks some. The V and J calls and clone size come from that table; D and trimming were worked out from the DNA. Of about 130,000 clones listed, approximately 82% are singletons. This sequence was found in a man aged 55 to 70 who had recovered from COVID-19. Sequencing used peripheral blood. V usage is TRBV12-5 and J usage is TRBJ1-5, with 7 bases identical to TRBD1. DNA for the CDR3: TGTGCTAGTGGTTTGGGAGGGGGCGGTCAGCCCCAGCATTTT. Protein sequence: CASGLGGGGQPQHF.